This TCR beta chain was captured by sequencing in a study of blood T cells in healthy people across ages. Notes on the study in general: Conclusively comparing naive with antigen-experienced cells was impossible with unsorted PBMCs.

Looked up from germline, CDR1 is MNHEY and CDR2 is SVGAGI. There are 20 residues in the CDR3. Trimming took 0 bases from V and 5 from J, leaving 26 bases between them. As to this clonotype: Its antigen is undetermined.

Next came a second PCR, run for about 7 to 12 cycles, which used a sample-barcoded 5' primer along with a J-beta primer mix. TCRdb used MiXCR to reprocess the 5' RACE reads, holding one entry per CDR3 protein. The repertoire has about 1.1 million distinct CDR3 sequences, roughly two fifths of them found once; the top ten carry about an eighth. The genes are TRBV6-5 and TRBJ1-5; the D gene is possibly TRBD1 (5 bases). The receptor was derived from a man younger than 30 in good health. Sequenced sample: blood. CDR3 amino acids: CASSYSIGIGVQGEDQPQHF. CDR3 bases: TGTGCCAGCAGTTACTCGATCGGGATAGGTGTGCAGGGTGAAGATCAGCCCCAGCATTTT.